This entry features one T cell receptor beta chain sequence. In the original analysis: Estimation of nucleated cell counts was performed using reference gene primer amplification. This table comes from immunoSEQ multiplex PCR, and its TCRdb copy is limited to in-frame clones, with some not included. V and J calls plus clone size are reproduced from that table; the DNA served to infer D and trimming. The sample records 25,000 to 30,000 clones, roughly 79% being singletons. Germline CDR1 SGHAT, CDR2 FQNNGV. Trimming at V came to 2 bases and at J to 5 bases, leaving 10 bases not matched to a gene. The CDR3 is 17 residues long. The sample comes from a study of blood T cell repertoires in COVID-19. As for the study in general: T cells, B-cell-depleted T cells, or PBMCs provided the cDNA or gDNA that served as material.

Sequencing was performed on peripheral blood. V usage is TRBV11-2 and J usage is TRBJ2-1; 9 bases are shared with TRBD1. The receptor comes from a man aged 65-85 years with acute or convalescent COVID-19. The CDR3 loop is CASSLYTGQGRDNEQFF. The CDR3, as DNA: TGTGCCAGCAGCTTATATACCGGACAGGGGCGTGACAATGAGCAGTTCTTC.